The rows below give T cell receptor beta chains drawn from one sample of a study of siplizumab effects on memory and regulatory T cells. Data came from immunoSEQ multiplex PCR; TCRdb stores just in-frame clones and leaves some out. Of some 110,000 clones in the sample, over 90% were seen once. Sample: Tregs sorted from blood. The receptors stem from a human donor in good health. CDR3s include the opening cysteine and the closing phenylalanine or tryptophan. Each record gives: J gene, CDR3 length, V gene, CDR3 protein.

>TRBJ1-4|14|TRBV27
CASSLKGGREKLFF
>TRBJ1-5|15|TRBV6-1
CASSVSGTAYQPQHF
>TRBJ2-2|11|TRBV29-1
CSARDTGELFF
>TRBJ1-5|15|TRBV2
CASSVGNPFNQPQHF
>TRBJ2-3|17|TRBV4-2
CASSQTRATGSTDTQYF
>TRBJ1-5|13|TRBV19
CASSIDWDRGQHF
>TRBJ2-3|13|TRBV10-3
CAIGEPSTDTQYF
>TRBJ2-3|13|TRBV15
CATSLAGTDTQYF
>TRBJ2-2|16|TRBV18
CASSTWTDANTGELFF
>TRBJ1-2|18|TRBV19
CASSALDRVGSASRGYTF
>TRBJ2-4|15|TRBV19
CASQGGVWAKNIQYF
>TRBJ1-2|17|TRBV5-1
CASSLTNPDRGGDGYTF
>TRBJ2-1|15|TRBV9
CASSVRASGNNEQFF
>TRBJ1-2|14|TRBV30
CAWSVLGNRYGYTF
>TRBJ2-5|15|TRBV30
CAWKIGTSGQETQYF
>TRBJ1-1|14|TRBV29-1
CSVEKGRAQPEAFF
>TRBJ2-3|14|TRBV7-8
CATAGQASTDTQYF
>TRBJ2-1|17|TRBV2
CASSSEPGGSSYNEQFF
>TRBJ1-1|12|TRBV28
CASSPRWTEAFF
>TRBJ1-5|15|TRBV27
CASSLLDRGWQPQHF
>TRBJ2-2|15|TRBV7-2
CASSRKSGSNGELFF
>TRBJ2-7|14|TRBV5-1
CASSLESTGYEQYF
>TRBJ1-1|13|TRBV6-5
CASSYSLDTEAFF
>TRBJ2-7|16|TRBV14
CASSRIGLAGAGEQYF
>TRBJ1-1|14|TRBV11-3
CASSQGQAATEAFF
>TRBJ2-5|14|TRBV27
CASSPGLAGETQYF
>TRBJ2-3|15|TRBV4-2
CASSQDGGGTDTQYF
>TRBJ1-6|17|TRBV27
CASRRDRLASYNSPLHF
>TRBJ1-2|16|TRBV4-2
CASSPLWRGRDYGYTF
>TRBJ1-3|16|TRBV10-3
CAISPQGPTSGNTIYF
>TRBJ1-2|13|TRBV6-5
CASTGAYFDGYTF
>TRBJ2-1|15|TRBV5-4
CASSSGTSGHNEQFF
>TRBJ2-7|16|TRBV5-4
CASSPKGEGPSYEQYF
>TRBJ1-1|14|TRBV7-9
CASSLETSNTEAFF
>TRBJ1-2|15|TRBV10-3
CAISGAGILNYGYTF
>TRBJ2-5|17|TRBV4-1
CASSRGSSGSYRETQYF
>TRBJ2-7|13|TRBV6-1
CASRGQSSYEQYF
>TRBJ2-7|13|TRBV6-6
CAAAPQRAYEQYF
>TRBJ1-5|14|TRBV19
CASSRRGRDQPQHF
>TRBJ2-7|13|TRBV19
CASSLQGTYEQYF
>TRBJ1-2|16|TRBV10-3
CAISELDRVLRGGYTF
>TRBJ2-2|15|TRBV9
CASTYYQTGTGELFF
>TRBJ1-5|12|TRBV11-2
CASSLVGGPQHF
>TRBJ2-2|14|TRBV11-3
CASSPRPPPGELFF
>TRBJ2-4|18|TRBV9
CASSGDSGVPGAKNIQYF
>TRBJ1-4|14|TRBV6-5
CASRVQGGDEKLFF
>TRBJ1-4|14|TRBV14
CASSLRTTNEKLFF
>TRBJ1-1|14|TRBV7-9
CASSSRVPDTEAFF
>TRBJ2-3|13|TRBV9
CASSVVDRGTEYF
>TRBJ2-5|12|TRBV9
CASSVYGETQYF
>TRBJ1-2|14|TRBV6-6
CGLRTGVSNYGYTF
>TRBJ1-1|15|TRBV18
CASSPGPFATTEAFF
>TRBJ2-2|14|TRBV2
CASSVKGRAGELFF